This T cell receptor (beta chain) was found in a study of OX40 agonist ivuxolimab in advanced cancers. Study overall: The mean age was about 57 years, ranging from about 20 to 79, with 82.7% of participants male. Study findings and constraints: At doses 0.1 to 3.0 mg/kg, CD4+ and CD8+ clones expanded.

This CDR3 is 15 amino acids long. V lost 0 bases, J lost 6 bases, and 7 bases stayed unmatched. The germline V gene has CDR1 GTSNPN and CDR2 SVGIG (reference sequence). With respect to this clone: Its antigen is not identified.

The table came from immunoSEQ multiplex PCR; TCRdb's copy has only in-frame clones and leaves some out. The sample comprises more than 65,000 clones, more than 75% of which are singletons, and 5% to 6.5% rests with the top ten. Sequenced here: CD4+ or CD8+ T cells sorted from blood, sampled in a trial of the OX40 agonist ivuxolimab. The V and J genes are TRBV30 and TRBJ2-7; 11 positions agree with TRBD1. The sequence came from an adult with an advanced solid tumor such as melanoma, head and neck, liver or kidney cancer. CDR3 DNA sequence: TGTGCCTGGAGTGTAGTGGACAGGGGGCGGGGCGAGCAGTACTTC. Translating it yields CAWSVVDRGRGEQYF.